This T cell receptor (beta chain) derives from a study of shared clonotypes between healthy human individuals. About the study: Participating donors consisted of two women and a few men aged 18 to 49. Study results and caveats: Shared clonotypes across all four donors exceeded non-shared ones in generation probability. Naive subsets generally exceeded memory subsets in estimated richness.

CDR1 MNHEY and CDR2 SVGAGI come from the germline V gene. The CDR3 sequence is 15 residues long. V lost 0 bases to trimming and J lost 5 bases; unmatched junction nucleotides: 6. Generated by immunoSEQ multiplex PCR, the TCRdb table keeps only in-frame clones and is missing some. The sample lists some 2,100,000 clones, approximately 95% occurring once. Worth noting for this clone: The antigen remains unidentified.

This TCR was sampled from a man aged 18 to 30 in good health. The chain recombines TRBV6-5 with TRBJ1-1, with 7 bases aligning to TRBD1. Material: naive CD4+ T cells sorted from blood. Subset in this sample: CD45RA+ positively selected. The CDR3 DNA reads TGTGCCAGCAGTTACTCGATTCAGGGGGGTACTGAAGCTTTCTTT. Amino acids: CASSYSIQGGTEAFF.